This T cell receptor (beta chain) was identified during a study of control samples from healthy donors and cancer patients. Here immunoSEQ multiplex PCR was the method, and the copy in TCRdb shows in-frame clones only, minus some. The table shows tens of thousands of clones, with 88% occurring only once. Germline V gives CDR1 MDHEN, CDR2 SYDVKM. V lost 5 bases to trimming and J lost 9 bases, with 11 bases between them. The CDR3 is made up of 13 amino acids. The clonotype was recovered from a woman between 65 and 79 years old in good health. The sequenced sample consisted of blood. The genes are TRBV28 and TRBJ1-6, with D possibly TRBD1 on 6 matching bases. CDR3 bases: TGTGCCAGCAGTGGCACAGGGCTTTCACCCCTCCACTTT. Protein: CASSGTGLSPLHF.